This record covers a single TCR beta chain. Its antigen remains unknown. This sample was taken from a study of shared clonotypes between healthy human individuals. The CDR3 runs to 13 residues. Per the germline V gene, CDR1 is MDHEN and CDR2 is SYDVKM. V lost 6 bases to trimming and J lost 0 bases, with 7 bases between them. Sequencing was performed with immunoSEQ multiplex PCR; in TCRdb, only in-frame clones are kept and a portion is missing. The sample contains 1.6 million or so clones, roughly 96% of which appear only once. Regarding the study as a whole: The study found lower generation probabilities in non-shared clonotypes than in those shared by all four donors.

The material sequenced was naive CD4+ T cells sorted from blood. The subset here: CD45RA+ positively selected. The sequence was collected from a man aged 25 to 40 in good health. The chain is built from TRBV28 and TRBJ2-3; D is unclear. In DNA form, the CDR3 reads TGTGCCAGCAGGGATTCTAGCACAGATACGCAGTATTTT. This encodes CASRDSSTDTQYF.